The clone carrying this T cell receptor beta chain was counted a few times. Its antigen is still unknown. The sample belongs to a study of identical twins. Overall study findings and caveats: Out-of-frame alpha sequences common to twins were enriched for low generation probability. Modelling approaches yielded underestimates of out-of-frame TCR alpha sharing between monozygotic twins. Carriage of fewer insertions was seen in abundant cord blood beta clonotypes, whereas memory repertoires showed none.

This CDR3 has 15 amino acids. TCRdb itself ran the 5' RACE reads through MiXCR, one entry per CDR3 protein. The profile shows approximately 1.8 million distinct CDR3 sequences, around 33% of them singletons. This TCR derives from a newborn girl in good health. The chain employs TRBV21-1 and TRBJ2-1; TRBD1 reflects the table's D call only, with no check against the DNA. TRBV21-1 has pseudogene status. Sample: cord blood. The DNA for the CDR3 is TGTGCCAGCAGAACCTTGGGCCTGACCCACGGTGAGCAGTTCTTC. It specifies CASRTLGLTHGEQFF.